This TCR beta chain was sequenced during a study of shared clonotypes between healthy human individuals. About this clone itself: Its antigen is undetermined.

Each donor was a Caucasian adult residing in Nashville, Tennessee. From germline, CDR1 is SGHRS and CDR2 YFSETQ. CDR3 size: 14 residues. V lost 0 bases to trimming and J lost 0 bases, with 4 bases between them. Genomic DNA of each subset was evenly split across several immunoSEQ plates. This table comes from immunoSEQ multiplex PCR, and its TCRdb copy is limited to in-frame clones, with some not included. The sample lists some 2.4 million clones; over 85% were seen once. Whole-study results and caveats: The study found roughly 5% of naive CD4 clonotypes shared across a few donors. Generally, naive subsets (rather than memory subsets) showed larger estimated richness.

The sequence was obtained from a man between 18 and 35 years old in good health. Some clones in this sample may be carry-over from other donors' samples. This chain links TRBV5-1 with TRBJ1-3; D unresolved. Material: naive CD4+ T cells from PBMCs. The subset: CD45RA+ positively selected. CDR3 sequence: CASSLADSGNTIYF. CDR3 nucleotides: TGCGCCAGCAGCTTGGCCGACTCTGGAAACACCATATATTTT.